The rows below give T cell receptor beta chains drawn from one sample of a study of cytomegalovirus exposure and HLA in healthy donors. Some clones are missing from TCRdb's copy, which holds only in-frame ones; the method was immunoSEQ multiplex PCR. Found here are about 110,000 clones; the top ten clones hold under 7%. Source material: PBMCs. These receptors originate from a man aged 35-49 years in good health and CMV-seropositive. Both conserved end residues are part of each CDR3. A D gene is named only where the DNA matches it firmly.

>TRBV10-3|-|TRBJ2-1
CAITPSGAFRTGEQFF
TGTGCCATCACCCCCTCGGGGGCCTTTAGGACAGGTGAGCAGTTCTTC
>TRBV7-2|-|TRBJ1-1
CASSKRGADTEAFF
TGTGCCAGTTCGAAACGGGGGGCTGACACTGAAGCTTTCTTT
>TRBV5-8|TRBD2|TRBJ2-7
CASSLVASGRRRRTYEQYF
TGTGCCAGCAGCTTGGTGGCTAGCGGGAGGCGAAGGAGAACTTACGAGCAGTACTTC
>TRBV5-8|TRBD2|TRBJ2-2
CASSRERAGGPTGELFF
TGTGCCAGCAGCCGTGAACGAGCGGGAGGGCCTACCGGGGAGCTGTTTTTT
>TRBV29-1|-|TRBJ2-2
CSVTTDTGELFF
TGCAGCGTTACGACTGACACCGGGGAGCTGTTTTTT
>TRBV6-5|TRBD2|TRBJ2-2
CATQRERWAGELFF
TGTGCCACCCAGCGGGAGAGATGGGCCGGGGAGCTGTTTTTT
>TRBV7-9|TRBD2|TRBJ2-7
CASSFGLAGGYEQYF
TGTGCCAGCAGCTTCGGACTAGCGGGGGGCTACGAGCAGTACTTC
>TRBV5-4|-|TRBJ2-1
CASSSHRGGDNEQFF
TGTGCCAGCAGCTCACACAGGGGCGGGGACAATGAGCAGTTCTTC
>TRBV10-3|-|TRBJ2-2
CAISDYGNTGELFF
TGTGCCATCAGTGATTACGGGAACACCGGGGAGCTGTTTTTT
>TRBV5-1|-|TRBJ2-7
CASSSDSSSYEQYF
TGCGCCAGCAGCTCCGACTCCTCCTCCTACGAGCAGTACTTC
>TRBV19|-|TRBJ1-2
CAVRTGSFYGYTF
TGTGCCGTAAGGACGGGATCTTTCTATGGCTACACCTTC
>TRBV29-1|-|TRBJ2-3
CSVVGGSDTQYF
TGCAGCGTTGTTGGGGGCTCTGATACGCAGTATTTT
>TRBV6-6|TRBD1|TRBJ1-6
CASSYSTGGYNSPLHF
TGTGCCAGCAGTTACTCGACAGGGGGCTATAATTCACCCCTCCACTTT
>TRBV27|TRBD1|TRBJ2-7
CASSRTDRAVEQYF
TGTGCCAGCAGTCGGACGGACAGGGCTGTCGAGCAGTACTTC